A single sample gave rise to the 27 T cell receptor beta chains below, sequenced in a study of blood T cell repertoires in COVID-19. Using immunoSEQ multiplex PCR, the repertoire was profiled, and TCRdb retains in-frame clones only, with some absent. Of approximately 230,000 clones listed, about nine tenths are singletons. Input material: peripheral blood. The receptors were sampled from a woman aged 25 to 39 with COVID-19, enrolled during active disease.

The genes are TRBV30 and TRBJ1-5, with D perhaps matching TRBD1 (6 bases). The CDR3 has 13 residues. V lost 3 bases and J 4 bases, leaving 10 bases between the germline ends. CDR1 and CDR2 (germline): GTSNPN, SVGIG (reference sequence). CDR3 region: CAWRPTGNQPQHF. The CDR3 region has the DNA TGTGCCTGGAGACCGACAGGTAATCAGCCCCAGCATTTT.

J is TRBJ2-7 and V is TRBV4-3, with a weak D call TRBD1 (6 bases). This CDR3 is built from 13 residues. CDR1 and CDR2 from the germline V gene are LGHNA and YSLEER. V gave up 2 bases and J gave up 6 bases, with 11 bases separating them. The CDR3 loop is CASSQTTGREQYF. DNA of the CDR3: TGCGCCAGCAGCCAAACCACAGGGCGCGAGCAGTACTTC.

V is TRBV9 and J is TRBJ2-2; TRBD1 matches 10 bases. Germline lookup yields CDR1 SGDLS and CDR2 YYNGEE. V dropped 4 bases and J dropped 6; count of bases not matched to a gene: 9. The CDR3 runs to 16 residues. The CDR3 DNA reads TGTGCCAGCAGCACCGGGACAGGGGTTGGTGCCGGGGAGCTGTTTTTT. Amino acid sequence: CASSTGTGVGAGELFF.

The V and J genes are TRBV9 and TRBJ2-2; no definite D call. This CDR3 region has 16 residues. Germline V gives CDR1 SGDLS, CDR2 YYNGEE. Between the trimmed V and J ends, which lost 0 bases and 0 bases, there was a span of 9 bases. CDR3 protein: CASSVEAHPNTGELFF. Here the CDR3 DNA reads TGTGCCAGCAGCGTAGAAGCCCACCCGAACACCGGGGAGCTGTTTTTT. The full variable domain, in which reference TRBV9 and TRBJ2-2 provide the parts outside the CDR3, is DSGVTQTPKHLITATGQRVTLRCSPRSGDLSVYWYQQSLDQGLQFLIQYYNGEERAKGNILERFSAQQFPDLHSELNLSSLELGDSALYFCASSVEAHPNTGELFFGEGSRLTVL.

The chain carries TRBV11-2 and TRBJ2-1; 9 bases fit TRBD1. The germline V gene encodes CDR1 SGHAT and CDR2 FQNNGV. V lost 5 bases and J lost 6; bases outside the gene matches: 8. The CDR3 consists of 15 residues. The CDR3 bases are TGTGCCAGCAGCGCCCGGGACAGGGAGGCCAATGAGCAGTTCTTC. This translates into CASSARDREANEQFF.

The chain uses TRBV28 and TRBJ1-2; no clear D. Germline lookup yields CDR1 MDHEN and CDR2 SYDVKM. The CDR3 totals 13 residues. V was shortened by 4 bases and J by 3 bases, with 9 bases between the two germline ends. The CDR3 loop is CASSSRADYGYTF. The CDR3 region has the DNA TGTGCCAGCAGTTCGAGGGCAGACTATGGCTACACCTTC.

The CDR3: CAIRAASGGLSPNEQFF. The DNA for the CDR3 is TGTGCCATCAGGGCGGCTAGCGGGGGGCTCTCCCCCAATGAGCAGTTCTTC. This chain uses TRBV10-3 with TRBJ2-1; TRBD2 agrees at 11 bases. The CDR3 runs to 17 residues. The V gene end was trimmed by 6 bases and the J gene end by 6 bases; junction bases not matched to a gene: 13. Germline V lookup: CDR1 ENHRY, CDR2 SYGVKD.

The chain uses TRBV9 and TRBJ2-5, with 10 bases that match TRBD2. Trimming cost V 0 bases and J 7 bases; bases outside gene matches: 9. The CDR3 runs 16 residues. Per the germline V gene, CDR1 is SGDLS and CDR2 is YYNGEE. CDR3 amino acids: CASSVAALAGAGTQYF. The CDR3 DNA sequence: TGTGCCAGCAGCGTAGCAGCTCTAGCGGGGGCAGGGACCCAGTACTTC.

The genes are TRBV7-8 and TRBJ2-7, with 7 bases matching TRBD1. Germline loops: CDR1 SGHVS, CDR2 FQNEAQ. The CDR3 consists of 16 residues. V gave up 1 base and J gave up 3 bases; unmatched junction bases: 9. CDR3 sequence: CASSLGGQTLLYEQYF. The CDR3, as DNA: TGTGCCAGCAGCTTAGGGGGACAGACGCTACTCTACGAGCAGTACTTC.

This chain connects TRBV24-1 to TRBJ2-5, with D possibly TRBD1 on 6 matching bases. This CDR3 is 15 amino acids long. Germline V CDR1 and CDR2: KGHDR, SFDVKD. Deletions cut 1 base from V and 3 bases from J, with 11 bases between. CDR3: CATSDLFRDKETQYF. The CDR3 DNA follows: TGTGCCACCAGTGATTTATTTAGGGACAAAGAGACCCAGTACTTC.

The chain uses TRBV3-1 (or the pseudogene TRBV3-2) and TRBJ2-1; D is possibly TRBD2 (5 bases). This CDR3 has 15 amino acids. V was trimmed by 6 bases and J by 3 bases, leaving 15 bases between them. CDR1 and CDR2 (germline): LGHDT, YNNKEL (reference sequence). The CDR3 region is CASSTGVLSYNEQFF. The CDR3 nucleotides are TGTGCCAGCAGTACCGGGGTTTTAAGCTACAATGAGCAGTTCTTC.

A single count supports this clone. Other nucleotide sequences from this sample produce the same CDR3. The chain employs TRBV18 and TRBJ2-5; 8 bases fit TRBD2. CDR1 is KGHSH and CDR2 is LQKENI in the germline V gene. This CDR3 region has 14 residues. The trim removed 3 bases at V and 2 bases at J, leaving 2 bases unmatched. CDR3 protein: CASSPPSGQETQYF. Here the CDR3 DNA reads TGTGCCAGCTCACCCCCTAGCGGGCAAGAGACCCAGTACTTC.

V gene TRBV9 combines with J gene TRBJ2-5, with a tentative D call TRBD2 (5 bases). CDR1 and CDR2 (germline): SGDLS, YYNGEE. V shed 3 bases and J shed 5 bases, with 5 bases lying between them. CDR3 length: 11 residues. The CDR3 DNA is TGTGCCAGCAGCGGAGGGGAGACCCAGTACTTC. Translating gives CASSGGETQYF.

J is TRBJ1-5 and V is TRBV6-1; a weak D match, TRBD1 (6 bases). This CDR3 has 14 residues. V was trimmed by 2 bases and J by 7 bases, leaving 12 bases between them. CDR1 is MNHNS and CDR2 is SASEGT in the germline V gene. CDR3 in DNA: TGTGCCAGCAGTGAATCGGGGGGCTGGCAGCCCCAGCATTTT. This encodes CASSESGGWQPQHF.

This clone came up once. The genes are TRBV7-2 and TRBJ2-7; 10 positions match TRBD1. Losses at the gene ends were 5 bases for V and 2 bases for J; bases not matched to a gene: 9. The CDR3 runs 16 residues. In germline, CDR1 is SGHTA, CDR2 FQGNSA. The CDR3 bases are TGTGCCAGCAGCGCGGCCCTCGGGACAGGGGCCTACGAGCAGTACTTC. Protein sequence: CASSAALGTGAYEQYF.

J is TRBJ2-5 and V is TRBV5-5; TRBD2 might be the D (5 bases). The germline gives CDR1 SGHKS, CDR2 YYEKEE (reference sequence). V lost 4 bases to trimming and J lost 5 bases, with 9 bases between them. This CDR3 region has 12 residues. The CDR3 sequence: CASSPEVETQYF. The CDR3 bases are TGTGCCAGCAGCCCGGAGGTGGAGACCCAGTACTTC.

The chain combines TRBV4-1 with TRBJ2-3; 9 bases align to TRBD1. Trimming at V came to 6 bases and at J to 2 bases, leaving 6 bases not matched to a gene. Germline V gene lookup returns CDR1 MGHRA and CDR2 YSYEKL. The CDR3 is made up of 15 amino acids. The CDR3 region is CASRFRDRDTDTQYF. DNA of the CDR3: TGCGCCAGCAGGTTCCGGGACAGGGACACAGATACGCAGTATTTT.

V and J are TRBV5-4 and TRBJ1-2; 12 positions agree with TRBD1. V lost 0 bases, J lost 3 bases, and 3 bases stayed unmatched. The germline V gene has CDR1 SGHNT and CDR2 YYREEE (reference sequence). The CDR3 has 16 residues. In nucleotides, the CDR3 is TGTGCCAGCAGCTTGGCCGGGACAGGGGGCGACTATGGCTACACCTTC. Its protein product is CASSLAGTGGDYGYTF.

The table lists this clone with a few counts. Other DNA variants within this sample encode the same CDR3. The rearrangement links TRBV9 to TRBJ1-4, with a possible D match to TRBD1 (6 bases). The CDR3 sequence is 14 residues long. Trimming removed 2 bases at V and 4 bases at J, with 9 bases between. Germline values: CDR1 SGDLS, CDR2 YYNGEE. In DNA, the CDR3 is TGTGCCAGCAGCGTGACAGGAGGTAATGAAAAACTGTTTTTT. Translating it yields CASSVTGGNEKLFF.

This chain links TRBV4-3 with TRBJ2-3; 10 bases fit TRBD1. This CDR3 is built from 18 residues. CDR1 is LGHNA and CDR2 is YSLEER in the germline V gene. V lost 0 bases and J lost 0; bases outside the gene matches: 6. CDR3: CASSQERTGGRSTDTQYF. Here the CDR3 DNA reads TGCGCCAGCAGCCAAGAAAGGACAGGGGGAAGGAGCACAGATACGCAGTATTTT.

The chain links TRBV10-3 to TRBJ1-1; the D is unclear. The CDR3 spans 14 residues. The V and J ends lost 6 bases and 6 bases respectively, with 17 bases between them. From germline, CDR1 is ENHRY and CDR2 SYGVKD. The chain's CDR3 is CAISDPGRVAEAFF. The CDR3 bases are TGTGCCATCAGCGACCCTGGGAGGGTCGCTGAAGCTTTCTTT.

V gene TRBV9 combines with J gene TRBJ1-2, with no clear D. The germline CDR1 and CDR2 sequences are SGDLS and YYNGEE. This CDR3 comprises 13 residues. V was shortened by 3 bases and J by 1 base, with 7 bases between the two germline ends. The CDR3: CASSGPGNYGYTF. DNA for the CDR3: TGTGCCAGCAGCGGCCCGGGTAACTATGGCTACACCTTC.

CDR3 DNA sequence: TGTGCCAGCAGCTTCGACGGGACATCGGAAATTGAAGCTTTCTTT. It translates to CASSFDGTSEIEAFF. The V gene is TRBV7-9, the J gene TRBJ1-1; maybe TRBD1 (6 bases). The CDR3 contains 15 residues. V was pared by 3 bases and J by 7 bases, with 18 bases between. CDR1 and CDR2 from the germline V gene are SEHNR and FQNEAQ (reference sequence).

As regards this clone: A junction end diverges from the germline sequence, so it may reflect a read error. This rearrangement joins TRBV4-2 to TRBJ2-7; D is possibly TRBD1 (6 bases). The CDR3 spans 16 residues. CDR1 and CDR2 (germline): LGHNA, YNFKEQ. CDR3 in amino acids: CASNQDQRGWEYEQYF. CDR3 sequence (DNA): TGTGCCAGCAACCAAGATCAGAGGGGGTGGGAGTACGAGCAGTACTTC.

The chain joins TRBV7-9 to TRBJ1-4, with a possible D match to TRBD1 (5 bases). Trimming took off 7 bases at V and 7 bases at J, with 16 bases between the two ends. Germline CDR1 is SEHNR and CDR2 is FQNEAQ (reference sequence). The CDR3 has 14 amino acids. In DNA, the CDR3 is TGTGCCAGCACGGGACTAGGGGATACTGAAAAACTGTTTTTT. It yields the protein CASTGLGDTEKLFF.

The J gene is TRBJ1-2, the V gene TRBV19; 7 nucleotides line up with TRBD1. The CDR3 covers 15 residues. V shed 1 base, J shed 6 bases, and the junction held 8 bases outside the gene matches. CDR1 and CDR2 from the germline V gene are LNHDA and SQIVND (reference sequence). The CDR3 reads CASSIVAGQRNGYTF. CDR3 sequence (DNA): TGTGCCAGTAGTATAGTAGCGGGACAGAGAAATGGCTACACCTTC.

The chain is built from TRBV5-1 and TRBJ1-1, with TRBD1 matching over 7 bases. V shed 4 bases and J 11 bases; nucleotides not matched to a gene: 5. CDR1 SGHRS and CDR2 YFSETQ come from the germline V gene. The CDR3 loop spans 11 amino acids. The CDR3 coding sequence is TGCGCCAGCAGCGACACAGGGGAGGCTTTCTTT. As protein: CASSDTGEAFF.